A single sample gave rise to the 20 T cell receptor beta chains below, sequenced in a study of blood T cell repertoires in COVID-19. The method was immunoSEQ multiplex PCR; TCRdb's version includes in-frame clones alone and lacks a portion of them. The repertoire has some 250,000 clones, around four fifths of them found once; the top ten carry 4.2%. Sequenced: peripheral blood. Source of these receptors: a man in his fifties or sixties with acute or convalescent COVID-19.

The genes are TRBV6-2 or TRBV6-3 and TRBJ2-5; 11 nucleotides align to TRBD2. The CDR3 has 16 amino acids. The germline V gene has CDR1 MNHEY and CDR2 SVGEGT. V was pared by 4 bases and J by 5 bases, with 9 bases of the junction left unmatched. The CDR3 DNA sequence: TGTGCCAGCAGTTCTTCTGGACTAGCGGGCTGGGAGACCCAGTACTTC. It encodes CASSSSGLAGWETQYF.

This chain links TRBV7-9 with TRBJ1-6, with D unclear. The V gene lost 1 base and the J gene lost 7 bases, with 5 bases spanning the gap. CDR3 length: 13 residues. Germline lookup yields CDR1 SEHNR and CDR2 FQNEAQ (reference sequence). The CDR3 sequence is CASSLGHNSPLHF. DNA for the CDR3: TGTGCCAGCAGCTTAGGGCACAATTCACCCCTCCACTTT.

V is TRBV29-1 and J is TRBJ1-1, with D possibly matching TRBD1 (5 bases). CDR3 size: 14 residues. Germline V gene data show CDR1 as SQVTM and CDR2 as ANQGSEA. The V end was cut by 2 bases, the J end by 0 bases, with 10 bases between. DNA for the CDR3: TGCAGCGTTGAAAACAGGATCATGAACACTGAAGCTTTCTTT. The encoded protein is CSVENRIMNTEAFF.

The genes are TRBV4-3 and TRBJ1-5; D perhaps matches TRBD1 (6 bases). Germline assignment: CDR1 LGHNA and CDR2 YSLEER. V lost 4 bases and J 6 bases, leaving 16 bases between the germline ends. The length of the CDR3 is 15 residues. The CDR3, as DNA: TGCGCCAGCAGCCCAGTCTTACAGGGAGTTCAGCCCCAGCATTTT. Translated: CASSPVLQGVQPQHF.

The chain combines TRBV30 with TRBJ1-5; D is unresolved. Germline V gene data show CDR1 as GTSNPN and CDR2 as SVGIG (reference sequence). Trimming pared 2 bases from V and 6 bases from J, leaving 14 bases between. CDR3 length equals 14 residues. The CDR3 DNA reads TGTGCCTGGAGTATCGGGGAGAAGATTCAGCCCCAGCATTTT. This gives the protein CAWSIGEKIQPQHF.

The V call is TRBV3-1 (or the pseudogene TRBV3-2), the J call TRBJ2-5; tentative D call: TRBD2 (6 bases). V was trimmed by 5 bases and J by 2 bases, leaving 12 bases between them. CDR1 and CDR2 from the germline V gene are LGHDT and YNNKEL (reference sequence). This CDR3 is built from 14 residues. The CDR3: CASSLNGGQETQYF. The CDR3 region has the DNA TGTGCCAGCAGCTTGAATGGAGGGCAAGAGACCCAGTACTTC.

Turning to this clone: Germline and junction disagree at one end, which may indicate a read error. The chain combines TRBV30 with TRBJ2-5, with TRBD1 identical over 7 bases. Germline V gives CDR1 GTSNPN, CDR2 SVGIG (reference sequence). This CDR3 comprises 14 residues. For the CDR3, the DNA is TGTGCCTGGAGTCTAGAGACAGGGATAGAGGCCCAGTACTTC. The encoded protein is CAWSLETGIEAQYF. Together with reference TRBV30 and TRBJ2-5, the CDR3 gives the full variable domain: SQTIHQWPATLVQPVGSPLSLECTVEGTSNPNLYWYRQAAGRGLQLLFYSVGIGQISSEVPQNLSASRPQDRQFILSSKKLLLSDSGFYLCAWSLETGIEAQYFGPGTRLLVL.

The chain employs TRBV12-3 or TRBV12-4 and TRBJ2-2; D is uncertain. The CDR3 length is 13 residues. With 5 bases removed from V and 5 bases from J, the gap between germline ends came to 9 bases. The CDR3 sequence is CASSPQPTGELFF. CDR3 DNA sequence: TGTGCCAGCAGTCCACAACCTACCGGGGAGCTGTTTTTT.

This chain links TRBV7-2 with TRBJ2-2; the D gene is possibly TRBD1 (5 bases). CDR3 length: 22 amino acids. With 0 bases removed from V and 6 bases from J, the gap between germline ends came to 32 bases. CDR1 SGHTA and CDR2 FQGNSA come from the germline V gene. CDR3 sequence: CASSLAPQDPPSKKRQPGELFF. The CDR3, as DNA: TGTGCCAGCAGCTTAGCCCCACAGGACCCACCTTCCAAGAAGAGACAACCCGGGGAGCTGTTTTTT.

This chain uses TRBV7-2 with TRBJ2-1; 7 bases match TRBD2. CDR1 SGHTA and CDR2 FQGNSA come from the germline V gene. The V segment lost 5 bases and the J segment 7 bases; nucleotides outside the gene matches: 17. CDR3 size: 17 residues. The CDR3 DNA reads as TGTGCCAGCAGCCCGGGGGGTAGTATCCTTAAGAGTAATGAGCAGTTCTTC. It translates to CASSPGGSILKSNEQFF.

In nucleotides, the CDR3 is TGTGCCAGCACCAGAGCGGGAGGGCCTCGGGATGAGCAGTTCTTC. Translation: CASTRAGGPRDEQFF. The V gene is TRBV6-6, the J gene TRBJ2-1; 10 positions agree with TRBD2. The CDR3 is 15 residues long. V shed 7 bases, J shed 8 bases, and the junction held 11 bases outside the gene matches. Germline lookup yields CDR1 MNHNY and CDR2 SVGAGI (reference sequence).

The CDR3 region has the DNA TGTGCCAGCAGTCCCCGGACAGCCTTACAAGAGACCCAGTACTTC. Amino acids: CASSPRTALQETQYF. This chain connects TRBV28 to TRBJ2-5; D may be TRBD1 (6 bases). The CDR3 is 15 amino acids. CDR1 and CDR2 (germline): MDHEN, SYDVKM. V was pared by 5 bases and J by 2 bases, with 15 bases between.

V gene TRBV11-2 combines with J gene TRBJ2-7, with D possibly being TRBD2 (7 bases). Trimming stripped 1 base from V and 2 bases from J, with 15 bases between. This CDR3 has 16 residues. From germline, CDR1 is SGHAT and CDR2 FQNNGV. The CDR3 region has the DNA TGTGCCAGCAGCTTAGGATCCGGGGGGCGGGCCTACGAGCAGTACTTC. This translates into CASSLGSGGRAYEQYF. Variable domain in full (rest from reference TRBV11-2 and TRBJ2-7): EAGVAQSPRYKIIEKRQSVAFWCNPISGHATLYWYQQILGQGPKLLIQFQNNGVVDDSQLPKDRFSAERLKGVDSTLKIQPAKLEDSAVYLCASSLGSGGRAYEQYFGPGTRLTVT.

J is TRBJ1-1 and V is TRBV10-3; 9 bases line up with TRBD1. This CDR3 is 14 amino acids long. The germline CDR1 and CDR2 sequences are ENHRY and SYGVKD. The J segment lost 5 bases and the V segment lost 10 bases, leaving 11 bases of the junction unmatched. CDR3 DNA: TGTGCCACGCTCCCGGGACAGGGTCGGACTGAAGCTTTCTTT. Its translation is CATLPGQGRTEAFF.

Concerning this clone itself: The junction does not match germline at one end; this may be a read error. This chain uses TRBV5-6 with TRBJ2-7; TRBD2 agrees at 7 bases. Germline lookup yields CDR1 SGHDT and CDR2 YYEEEE. The CDR3 is made up of 12 amino acids. The CDR3 region has the DNA TGTGCCAGCAGCCCCTTGAGGGAGGGCCTATGGTTC. The encoded protein is CASSPLREGLWF.

This clone was counted a single time. CDR3 nucleotide sequence: TGCGCCAGCAGCTTGGGCCACCCTGAACAGGGAGCTTTCTTT. Translation: CASSLGHPEQGAFF. The chain couples TRBV5-1 to TRBJ1-1; D may be TRBD1 (6 bases). CDR3 length: 14 residues. Germline loops: CDR1 SGHRS, CDR2 YFSETQ. Trimming cost V 0 bases and J 10 bases, with 16 bases left between them.

The genes are TRBV24-1 and TRBJ2-5; D might be TRBD2 (6 bases). V was trimmed by 3 bases and J by 9 bases, leaving 10 bases between them. The CDR3 extends over 12 amino acids. Germline loops: CDR1 KGHDR, CDR2 SFDVKD. The CDR3 DNA is TGTGCCACCAGTGATGAGACGGGAGCCCAGTACTTC. This gives the protein CATSDETGAQYF.

The genes are TRBV19 and TRBJ1-5, with D uncertain. This CDR3 has 12 amino acids. Trimming shortened V by 4 bases and J by 5 bases, and 6 bases separated the two germline ends. CDR1 and CDR2 (germline): LNHDA, SQIVND (reference sequence). CDR3 sequence: CASSNRDQPQHF. The CDR3 DNA reads TGTGCCAGTAGTAACAGAGATCAGCCCCAGCATTTT.

J is TRBJ2-2 and V is TRBV24-1; 9 bases agree with TRBD1. With 9 bases clipped from V and 7 bases from J, the junction kept 5 bases outside the gene matches. Germline CDR1 is KGHDR and CDR2 is SFDVKD. The CDR3 totals 13 residues. The CDR3 reads CATGQGTDGELFF. The CDR3 DNA follows: TGTGCCACCGGACAGGGGACAGACGGGGAGCTGTTTTTT.

The chain has TRBV10-3 and TRBJ1-6, with D perhaps TRBD1 (6 bases). Trimming took off 0 bases at V and 2 bases at J, with 8 bases between the two ends. Germline CDR1 ENHRY, CDR2 SYGVKD. The CDR3 covers 16 residues. CDR3 in DNA: TGTGCCATCAGTGAGTCAGGGGGGGCCTATAATTCACCCCTCCACTTT. Protein product: CAISESGGAYNSPLHF.